What follows are 16 T cell receptor beta chains derived from one specimen sequenced in a study of shared clonotypes between healthy human individuals. TCRdb's copy holds only in-frame clones and misses some; the assay was immunoSEQ multiplex PCR. The table has around 2,000,000 clones, 85% to 95% seen once. Positively selected for CCR7, the CD45RO-negative cells used as naive CD8 cells excluded terminally differentiated effector memory CD45RA+ cells. Sequencing was done on a sample of naive CD8+ T cells sorted from blood. Source of these receptors: a man between 18 and 29 years old in good health.

The rearrangement uses TRBV13 and TRBJ2-3; the match to TRBD2 covers 8 bases. V lost 4 bases and J lost 10; bases outside the gene matches: 13. Germline V CDR1 and CDR2: PRHDT, FYEKMQ (reference sequence). The CDR3 is made up of 15 amino acids. DNA for the CDR3: TGTGCCAGCAGCTCCCCCGGTAGCCCGGGGGGGGCGCAGTATTTT. Protein sequence: CASSSPGSPGGAQYF.

The chain has TRBV30 and TRBJ2-1, with D tentatively TRBD2 (7 bases). The V gene lost 2 bases and the J gene lost 8 bases, with 13 bases spanning the gap. The CDR3 extends over 13 amino acids. Germline V gene sequence: CDR1 GTSNPN, CDR2 SVGIG (reference sequence). The CDR3 bases are TGTGCCTGGAGTCAAGGCGGGGGCGATGAGCAGTTCTTC. This gives the protein CAWSQGGGDEQFF.

V is TRBV10-1 and J is TRBJ2-3, with TRBD2 matching 7 bases. The V gene end was trimmed by 3 bases and the J gene end by 10 bases; junction bases not matched to a gene: 7. The CDR3 contains 13 residues. Germline V gene data show CDR1 as WNHNN and CDR2 as SYGVQD (reference sequence). CDR3 in DNA: TGCGCCAGCAGTGACGATCTAGCGGACGCGCAGTATTTT. Its protein is CASSDDLADAQYF.

This clone was counted a few times. The chain has TRBV4-1 and TRBJ1-2; no firm D call. The CDR3 contains 16 residues. The V gene lost 1 base and the J gene lost 0 bases, with 12 bases spanning the gap. The germline V gene encodes CDR1 MGHRA and CDR2 YSYEKL. The CDR3 DNA is TGCGCCAGCAGCCAAGCGGCGGGCTTGACTAACTATGGCTACACCTTC. It specifies CASSQAAGLTNYGYTF.

The rearrangement links TRBV4-3 to TRBJ2-5; a weak D match, TRBD1 (5 bases). The V end was cut by 1 base, the J end by 2 bases, with 14 bases between. The CDR3 contains 16 residues. The germline V gene encodes CDR1 LGHNA and CDR2 YSLEER. CDR3 bases: TGCGCCAGCAGCCAAGGGCCAGGGCTGGGGCAAGAGACCCAGTACTTC. This encodes CASSQGPGLGQETQYF.

This chain links TRBV5-6 with TRBJ1-3; the D is unclear. Germline V gives CDR1 SGHDT, CDR2 YYEEEE. The CDR3 extends over 14 amino acids. With 3 bases removed from V and 2 bases from J, the gap between germline ends came to 9 bases. CDR3 DNA: TGTGCCAGCAGCTCGGGAGGGACTGGAAACACCATATATTTT. This codes for CASSSGGTGNTIYF.

This chain joins TRBV5-1 and TRBJ2-4; a weak D match, TRBD1 (6 bases). The CDR3 totals 15 residues. Germline V gives CDR1 SGHRS, CDR2 YFSETQ. Trimming left V 0 bases short and J 8 bases short, with 15 bases between. The CDR3 spells CASSLALGAPYIQYF. The CDR3 bases are TGCGCCAGCAGCTTGGCCTTGGGGGCTCCTTACATTCAGTACTTC.

The chain employs TRBV6-1 and TRBJ2-7; D is perhaps TRBD1 (6 bases). Trimming took off 5 bases at V and 3 bases at J, with 14 bases between the two ends. The CDR3 is 14 residues long. Germline V gene data show CDR1 as MNHNS and CDR2 as SASEGT. The CDR3 spells CASSNTGIVYEQYF. As DNA, the CDR3 is TGTGCCAGCAGTAATACAGGGATAGTCTACGAGCAGTACTTC.

The rearrangement links TRBV15 to TRBJ1-4; D perhaps matches TRBD1 (5 bases). CDR1 LNHNV and CDR2 YYDKDF come from the germline V gene (reference sequence). This CDR3 contains 13 residues. V was cut by 8 bases and J by 11 bases, with 18 bases left in between. CDR3 DNA sequence: TGTGCCACCCAAGATGGGACGGATGCGAAACTGTTTTTT. Its translation is CATQDGTDAKLFF.

On this clone itself: Other DNA sequences of this sample code for an identical CDR3. The chain couples TRBV5-6 to TRBJ1-2; D not resolved. This CDR3 has 13 amino acids. Germline V gene lookup returns CDR1 SGHDT and CDR2 YYEEEE. Trimming cost V 0 bases and J 7 bases, with 10 bases left between them. CDR3 nucleotide sequence: TGTGCCAGCAGCTTGGGAGCAGGCGGTGGCTACACCTTC. Its translation is CASSLGAGGGYTF.

The rearrangement links TRBV5-6 to TRBJ2-5; D remains ambiguous. V was cut by 3 bases and J by 5 bases, with 11 bases left in between. The CDR3 loop spans 13 amino acids. Germline V gene data show CDR1 as SGHDT and CDR2 as YYEEEE. The CDR3 sequence is CASSWTLGETQYF. For the CDR3, the DNA is TGTGCCAGCAGCTGGACCCTTGGCGAGACCCAGTACTTC.

The rearrangement joins TRBV29-1 to TRBJ2-7; D is unresolved. The CDR3 covers 15 residues. Germline-derived CDR1 and CDR2 are SQVTM and ANQGSEA. V dropped 2 bases and J dropped 0 bases, with 14 bases sitting between them. CDR3 DNA: TGCAGCGTTGAAAAAACAGCCTTGAGCTCCTACGAGCAGTACTTC. Protein sequence: CSVEKTALSSYEQYF.

The genes are TRBV10-1 and TRBJ2-7, with D possibly being TRBD2 (6 bases). Germline values: CDR1 WNHNN, CDR2 SYGVQD (reference sequence). The CDR3 runs 15 residues. With 3 bases removed from V and 5 bases from J, the gap between germline ends came to 17 bases. The CDR3: CASSDRVAVPDEQYF. The CDR3 DNA reads as TGCGCCAGCAGTGACAGAGTAGCGGTTCCCGACGAGCAGTACTTC.

The chain couples TRBV29-1 to TRBJ2-7; D is possibly TRBD2 (5 bases). This CDR3 region has 13 residues. With 2 bases removed from V and 4 bases from J, the gap between germline ends came to 12 bases. Germline V gene data show CDR1 as SQVTM and CDR2 as ANQGSEA. CDR3 DNA: TGCAGCGTTGAAACCCCCGAGGGATACGAGCAGTACTTC. It codes for CSVETPEGYEQYF.

This clone has only one observation. The rearrangement links TRBV4-3 to TRBJ2-1, with TRBD2 matching 9 bases. The CDR3 length is 19 residues. The ends lost 4 bases at V and 0 bases at J; junction bases unmatched: 13. The germline gives CDR1 LGHNA, CDR2 YSLEER. The CDR3 here is CASSPEVAGVGGSYNEQFF. The DNA of the CDR3 is TGCGCCAGCAGCCCTGAGGTAGCGGGAGTGGGGGGCTCCTACAATGAGCAGTTCTTC.

The chain recombines TRBV28 with TRBJ2-7; tentative D call: TRBD2 (7 bases). Germline CDR1 MDHEN, CDR2 SYDVKM. V lost 7 bases, J lost 5 bases, and 21 bases lay in between. The CDR3 totals 15 residues. The CDR3 DNA reads TGTGCCAGCACCCTTTGGGGGGGCGCTTGGGACGAGCAGTACTTC. Its protein product is CASTLWGGAWDEQYF. Supplemented by reference TRBV28 and TRBJ2-7, the full variable domain reads DVKVTQSSRYLVKRTGEKVFLECVQDMDHENMFWYRQDPGLGLRLIYFSYDVKMKEKGDIPEGYSVSREKKERFSLILESASTNQTSMYLCASTLWGGAWDEQYFGPGTRLTVT.